This is a list of T cell receptor beta chains from one sample in a study of T cells in narcolepsy. Using immunoSEQ multiplex PCR, the repertoire was profiled, and TCRdb retains in-frame clones only, with some absent. The sample consists of some 22,000 clones, roughly 85% of them appearing once. Sequenced material: memory (CD45RA-) CD4+ T cells from blood. These TCRs come from a human donor in good health. Both conserved end residues are trimmed from each CDR3. Each record gives: V gene, D gene, J gene, clone size, CDR3 length, CDR3 protein. The D gene is left open where the match is weak. Size tells how often a clone was seen (once, few, many) or the class of an expanded clone, and some rows leave it out.

V gene: TRBV28; D gene: TRBD1; J gene: TRBJ1-2; clone size: -; CDR3 length: 12; CDR3 protein: ATVGERQGAGYT
V gene: TRBV6-5; D gene: -; J gene: TRBJ2-7; clone size: -; CDR3 length: 12; CDR3 protein: ASSYTRSSYEQY
V gene: TRBV10-3; D gene: -; J gene: TRBJ1-2; clone size: -; CDR3 length: 13; CDR3 protein: AISESPDTIYGYT
V gene: TRBV28; D gene: -; J gene: TRBJ2-4; clone size: -; CDR3 length: 16; CDR3 protein: ASSFSPGGGAGVDIQY
V gene: TRBV5-2; D gene: -; J gene: TRBJ1-2; clone size: -; CDR3 length: 15; CDR3 protein: ASNLVRGVRKTYGYT
V gene: TRBV4-3; D gene: -; J gene: TRBJ2-7; clone size: once; CDR3 length: 11; CDR3 protein: ASSQDKGTSMY
V gene: TRBV19; D gene: TRBD2; J gene: TRBJ2-7; clone size: once; CDR3 length: 12; CDR3 protein: ASSTGLAGVEQY
V gene: TRBV5-6; D gene: -; J gene: TRBJ1-1; clone size: -; CDR3 length: 13; CDR3 protein: ASSSRIRGNTEAF
V gene: TRBV7-9; D gene: -; J gene: TRBJ1-4; clone size: -; CDR3 length: 12; CDR3 protein: ASSLNGMSEKLF
V gene: TRBV28; D gene: -; J gene: TRBJ1-2; clone size: once; CDR3 length: 7; CDR3 protein: ASSLYPP
V gene: TRBV18; D gene: -; J gene: TRBJ2-7; clone size: -; CDR3 length: 13; CDR3 protein: ASSPSGQHSYEQY
V gene: TRBV18; D gene: TRBD1; J gene: TRBJ2-7; clone size: -; CDR3 length: 11; CDR3 protein: ASSPRGLEEQY
V gene: TRBV21-1; D gene: -; J gene: TRBJ2-7; clone size: -; CDR3 length: 16; CDR3 protein: ASSSRGQFGREGSEQY
V gene: TRBV6-5; D gene: TRBD1; J gene: TRBJ1-2; clone size: -; CDR3 length: 11; CDR3 protein: ASSQGAGYGYT
V gene: TRBV19; D gene: TRBD2; J gene: TRBJ2-5; clone size: -; CDR3 length: 12; CDR3 protein: ASSDGRGFVTQY
V gene: TRBV18; D gene: TRBD1; J gene: TRBJ2-7; clone size: few; CDR3 length: 12; CDR3 protein: ASSPGQGPYEQY
V gene: TRBV10-3; D gene: TRBD1; J gene: TRBJ1-2; clone size: -; CDR3 length: 12; CDR3 protein: AISESDRAGGYT
V gene: TRBV14; D gene: -; J gene: TRBJ2-7; clone size: few; CDR3 length: 10; CDR3 protein: ASSQAAYEQY
V gene: TRBV7-7; D gene: -; J gene: TRBJ2-1; clone size: few; CDR3 length: 14; CDR3 protein: ASSLGVAALYNEQF
V gene: TRBV7-6; D gene: -; J gene: TRBJ1-5; clone size: -; CDR3 length: 11; CDR3 protein: ASSIERDQPQH
V gene: TRBV5-6; D gene: -; J gene: TRBJ2-1; clone size: -; CDR3 length: 11; CDR3 protein: ASNPPTGFEQF
V gene: TRBV30; D gene: -; J gene: TRBJ2-7; clone size: -; CDR3 length: 10; CDR3 protein: AWSVPQGEQY
V gene: TRBV5-1; D gene: TRBD1; J gene: TRBJ2-7; clone size: -; CDR3 length: 11; CDR3 protein: ASSTDRGGKQY
V gene: TRBV6-5; D gene: TRBD1; J gene: TRBJ2-1; clone size: -; CDR3 length: 12; CDR3 protein: ASRGTGSYNEQF
V gene: TRBV19; D gene: TRBD1; J gene: TRBJ2-6; clone size: -; CDR3 length: 18; CDR3 protein: ASSTIRRTGGYSGANVLT
V gene: TRBV14; D gene: -; J gene: TRBJ2-5; clone size: -; CDR3 length: 13; CDR3 protein: ASSQGVSIQETQY
V gene: TRBV6-6; D gene: -; J gene: TRBJ1-2; clone size: -; CDR3 length: 13; CDR3 protein: ATFLEGRGDYGYT
V gene: TRBV28; D gene: -; J gene: TRBJ2-1; clone size: -; CDR3 length: 9; CDR3 protein: ASRTYNEQF
V gene: TRBV9; D gene: TRBD1; J gene: TRBJ1-1; clone size: -; CDR3 length: 13; CDR3 protein: ASSARDRGNTEAF
V gene: TRBV6-6; D gene: -; J gene: TRBJ1-1; clone size: -; CDR3 length: 12; CDR3 protein: ASSYLQGNTEAF
V gene: TRBV6-5; D gene: -; J gene: TRBJ2-3; clone size: -; CDR3 length: 11; CDR3 protein: ASRTPKSDTQY
V gene: TRBV5-4; D gene: -; J gene: TRBJ2-5; clone size: -; CDR3 length: 9; CDR3 protein: ASSFQETQY
V gene: TRBV7-6; D gene: -; J gene: TRBJ2-7; clone size: -; CDR3 length: 14; CDR3 protein: ASSSQSLTSSYEQY
V gene: TRBV7-6; D gene: -; J gene: TRBJ2-7; clone size: -; CDR3 length: 14; CDR3 protein: ASSFGIRGGSYEQY
V gene: TRBV6-1; D gene: -; J gene: TRBJ2-5; clone size: -; CDR3 length: 11; CDR3 protein: ASSGLGGETQY
V gene: TRBV5-1; D gene: -; J gene: TRBJ2-3; clone size: -; CDR3 length: 13; CDR3 protein: ASSPDYARTDTQY
V gene: TRBV5-1; D gene: -; J gene: TRBJ1-4; clone size: once; CDR3 length: 12; CDR3 protein: ASSFGQGDEKLF
V gene: TRBV11-1; D gene: -; J gene: TRBJ2-1; clone size: -; CDR3 length: 11; CDR3 protein: ASSGGDHNEQF
V gene: TRBV5-1; D gene: -; J gene: TRBJ2-3; clone size: -; CDR3 length: 12; CDR3 protein: ASRGPGSTDTQY
V gene: TRBV7-8; D gene: TRBD2; J gene: TRBJ2-7; clone size: -; CDR3 length: 12; CDR3 protein: ASSPSGSAYEQY
V gene: TRBV5-1; D gene: TRBD1; J gene: TRBJ2-1; clone size: -; CDR3 length: 13; CDR3 protein: ASSLLGTGGNEQF
V gene: TRBV27; D gene: -; J gene: TRBJ1-2; clone size: -; CDR3 length: 11; CDR3 protein: ASSLQEGYGYT
V gene: TRBV2; D gene: TRBD2; J gene: TRBJ2-1; clone size: -; CDR3 length: 11; CDR3 protein: ASSQREYNEQF
V gene: TRBV5-6; D gene: -; J gene: TRBJ2-1; clone size: -; CDR3 length: 13; CDR3 protein: ASRISGEASGEQF
V gene: TRBV11-2; D gene: TRBD1; J gene: TRBJ2-7; clone size: -; CDR3 length: 14; CDR3 protein: ASSSSADRVTYEQY
V gene: TRBV16; D gene: -; J gene: TRBJ1-4; clone size: -; CDR3 length: 11; CDR3 protein: ASSAVANEKLF
V gene: TRBV5-5; D gene: -; J gene: TRBJ1-2; clone size: -; CDR3 length: 12; CDR3 protein: ASSFSAANYGYT
V gene: TRBV6-1; D gene: -; J gene: TRBJ1-5; clone size: few; CDR3 length: 14; CDR3 protein: ASSGIGGGGNQPQH
V gene: TRBV29-1; D gene: TRBD2; J gene: TRBJ2-1; clone size: -; CDR3 length: 13; CDR3 protein: SVRKGTTLSGEQF
V gene: TRBV29-1; D gene: TRBD2; J gene: TRBJ2-7; clone size: -; CDR3 length: 12; CDR3 protein: SVGGAGGPYEQY
V gene: TRBV5-8; D gene: -; J gene: TRBJ2-2; clone size: -; CDR3 length: 13; CDR3 protein: ASSLSAINTGELF
V gene: TRBV5-1; D gene: -; J gene: TRBJ2-1; clone size: -; CDR3 length: 13; CDR3 protein: ASSLSGTGSDEQF
V gene: TRBV6-1; D gene: -; J gene: TRBJ1-1; clone size: -; CDR3 length: 12; CDR3 protein: ASSLFNMNTEAF
V gene: TRBV9; D gene: -; J gene: TRBJ1-6; clone size: -; CDR3 length: 13; CDR3 protein: ASSTSTGLGSPLH
V gene: TRBV2; D gene: -; J gene: TRBJ2-3; clone size: -; CDR3 length: 10; CDR3 protein: ASSDQGSTQY